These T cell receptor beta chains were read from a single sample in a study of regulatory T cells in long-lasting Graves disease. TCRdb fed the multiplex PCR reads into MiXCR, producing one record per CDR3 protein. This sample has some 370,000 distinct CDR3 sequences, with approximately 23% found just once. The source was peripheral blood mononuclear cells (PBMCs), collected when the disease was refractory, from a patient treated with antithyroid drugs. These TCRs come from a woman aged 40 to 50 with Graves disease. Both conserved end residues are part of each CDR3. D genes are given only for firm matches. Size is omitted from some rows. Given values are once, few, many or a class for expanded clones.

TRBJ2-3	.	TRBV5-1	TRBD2	TGCGCCAGCAGCGCAGGGACTAGCGGGAGGGGCACAGATACGCAGTATTTT	CASSAGTSGRGTDTQYF
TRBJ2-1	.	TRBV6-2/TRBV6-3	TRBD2	TGTGCCAGCAGTTACCATGGTCTAGCGGGAGGAAACAATGAGCAGTTCTTC	CASSYHGLAGGNNEQFF
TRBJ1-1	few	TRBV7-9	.	TGTGCCAGCATCCTGGTGGGCGCTGAAGCTTTCTTT	CASILVGAEAFF
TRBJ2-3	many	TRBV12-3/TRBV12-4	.	TGTGCCAGCAGTCTCTCTAGGGATACGCAGTATTTT	CASSLSRDTQYF
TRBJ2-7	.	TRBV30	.	TGTGCCTGGAGTGAAGCCTACGAGCAGTACTTC	CAWSEAYEQYF
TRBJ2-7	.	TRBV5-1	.	TGCGCCAGCAGCTTGGCCCTTTCGACTACGTCCTACGAGCAGTACTTC	CASSLALSTTSYEQYF
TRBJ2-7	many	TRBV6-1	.	TGTGCCAGCAGTGCGCCCCCGGGGGAGTCTGACGAGCAGTACTTC	CASSAPPGESDEQYF
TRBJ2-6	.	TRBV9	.	TGTGCCAGCAGCGTAGTAGGGGGAGGAGCCGGGGCCAACGTCCTGACTTTC	CASSVVGGGAGANVLTF
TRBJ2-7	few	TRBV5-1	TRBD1	TGCGCCAGCAGCTTGGCAGGACAGGGGGCTCGGGAGCAGTACTTC	CASSLAGQGAREQYF
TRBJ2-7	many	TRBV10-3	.	TGTGCCATCAGTGAGCTAGCGTACGAGCAGTACTTC	CAISELAYEQYF
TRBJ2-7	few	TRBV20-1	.	TGCAGTGCGACCGAGAGGAACGAGCAGTACTTC	CSATERNEQYF
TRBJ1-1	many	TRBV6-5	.	TGTGCCAGCAGTTTCCGGCCGGCACCGAACACTGAAGCTTTCTTT	CASSFRPAPNTEAFF
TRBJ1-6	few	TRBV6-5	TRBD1	TGTGCCAGCAGTTACCGTCCCGGGACAGGGAGCTCACCCCCCCACTTT	CASSYRPGTGSSPPHF
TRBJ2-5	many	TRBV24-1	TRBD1	TGTGCCACCAGTGTTAACAGGGGTGGCCAAGAGACCCAGTACTTC	CATSVNRGGQETQYF
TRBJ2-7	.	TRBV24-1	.	TGTGCCACCAGTGATCCCTACGAGCAGTACTTC	CATSDPYEQYF
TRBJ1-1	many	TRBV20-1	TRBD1	TGCAGTGCTAGAGGCATCCCCCAGGGGGTACTAATGAACACTGAAGCTTTCTTT	CSARGIPQGVLMNTEAFF
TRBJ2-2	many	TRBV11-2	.	TGTGCCAGCACCCTGGAGGGTTTTAACACCGGGGAGCTGTTTTTT	CASTLEGFNTGELFF
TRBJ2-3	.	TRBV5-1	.	TGCGCCAGCAGCTTGAGGGGGAGGGCCGGGACAGATACGCAGTATTTT	CASSLRGRAGTDTQYF
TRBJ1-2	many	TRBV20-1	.	TGCAGTGCTAGAGACCCCCAGGGGAAAGGCTACACCTTC	CSARDPQGKGYTF
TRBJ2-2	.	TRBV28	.	TGTGCCAGCAGCCTGAGGGGGGGCGCAAACACCGGGGAGCTGTTTTTT	CASSLRGGANTGELFF
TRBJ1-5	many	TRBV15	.	TGTGCCACCAGCAGAGATCTAGGACAGCCCCAGCATTTT	CATSRDLGQPQHF
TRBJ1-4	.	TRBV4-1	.	TGCGCCAGCAGCCAACTCCTCCCAACTAATGAAAAACTGTTTTTT	CASSQLLPTNEKLFF
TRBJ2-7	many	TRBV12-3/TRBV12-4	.	TGTGCCAGCAGTTTAGCGCCTGCTCTTTCCTACGAGCAGTACTTC	CASSLAPALSYEQYF
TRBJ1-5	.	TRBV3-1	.	TGTGCCAGCAGCCCCTACCCTGGGGATAGCCAGCCCCAGCATTTT	CASSPYPGDSQPQHF
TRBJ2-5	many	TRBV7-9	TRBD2	TGTGCCAGCAGCTTTTTGACTAGCGGGACCGAGGAGACCCAGTACTTC	CASSFLTSGTEETQYF
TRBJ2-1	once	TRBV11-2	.	TGTGCCAGCAGTCACCAGGGTTATGAGCAGTTCTTC	CASSHQGYEQFF
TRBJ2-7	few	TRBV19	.	TGTGCCAGTAGGTGGAACTACGAGCAGTACTTC	CASRWNYEQYF
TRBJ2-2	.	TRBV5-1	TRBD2	TGCGCCAGCAGCCCCGGGACTAGCGGGGGTTTCATGGGGGAGCTGTTTTTT	CASSPGTSGGFMGELFF
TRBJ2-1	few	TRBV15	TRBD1	TGTGCCACCAGCAGGGACAGGTTCAATGAGCAGTTCTTC	CATSRDRFNEQFF
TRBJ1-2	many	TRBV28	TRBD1	TGTGCCAGCAGGGGGACAGGGATAAACTATGGCTACACCTTC	CASRGTGINYGYTF
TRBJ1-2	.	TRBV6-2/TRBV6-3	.	TGTGCCAGCCTAAGACCAAACTATGGCTACACCTTC	CASLRPNYGYTF
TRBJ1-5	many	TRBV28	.	TGTGCCAGCAGTTACCAGCGAAGCAATCAGCCCCAGCATTTT	CASSYQRSNQPQHF
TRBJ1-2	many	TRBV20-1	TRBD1	TGCAGTGCAATGACAGGGGGCCGTGGCTACACCTTC	CSAMTGGRGYTF
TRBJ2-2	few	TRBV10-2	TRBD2	TGCGCCAGCCGTGGACTAGCGGGAGTAAGGGCCGGGGAGCTGTTTTTT	CASRGLAGVRAGELFF
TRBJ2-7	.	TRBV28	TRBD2	TGTGCCAGCAAACGGGGGGGGGTCCTAGCGGTCTACGAGCAGTACTTC	CASKRGGVLAVYEQYF
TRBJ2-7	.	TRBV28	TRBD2	TGTGCCAGCAGCCCGAGACTAGCTGGGCAGTACTTC	CASSPRLAGQYF
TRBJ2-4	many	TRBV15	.	TGTGCCACCGGGACACTGGGCATTCAGTACTTC	CATGTLGIQYF
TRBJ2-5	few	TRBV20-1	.	TGCAGTGCTAGACGCCGGAAACAAGAGACCCAGTACTTC	CSARRRKQETQYF
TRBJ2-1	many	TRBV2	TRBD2	TGTGCCAGCAGCCCCAGCGGGGCCTACAATGAGCAGTTCTTC	CASSPSGAYNEQFF
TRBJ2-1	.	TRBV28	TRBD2	TGTGCCAGCACCTCTTCCGGGACTAGGGCGAGGGATGAGCAGTTCTTC	CASTSSGTRARDEQFF
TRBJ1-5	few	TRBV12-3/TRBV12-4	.	TGTGCCAGCAGTTTAGTTGTTTACGGCTATGGGCCCCAGCATTTT	CASSLVVYGYGPQHF
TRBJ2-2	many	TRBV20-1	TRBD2	TGCAGTGCTCGGGGGGGGACAATCCCAACCGGGGAGCTGTTTTTT	CSARGGTIPTGELFF